Listed below are T cell receptor beta chains from one sample, sequenced in a study of blood T cell repertoires in COVID-19. Clones were read by immunoSEQ multiplex PCR, and TCRdb kept only the in-frame ones, dropping some. Among about 61,000 clones listed, 60% to 80% were seen once. The sequencing input was peripheral blood. These receptors all come from an elderly man with active or convalescent COVID-19. Both conserved end residues are part of each CDR3. The order of the fields is V gene, D gene, clone size, J gene, CDR3 protein, CDR3 DNA. The D gene is left open where the match is weak. Rows give clone size only sometimes, using once, few, many, or a class for an expanded clone.

>TRBV9|TRBD2|once|TRBJ2-1
CASSAGGLAYEQFF
TGTGCCAGCAGCGCCGGAGGACTAGCGTATGAGCAGTTCTTC
>TRBV29-1|TRBD1|few|TRBJ2-3
CSVERQGGTDTQYF
TGCAGCGTTGAAAGGCAGGGGGGCACAGATACGCAGTATTTT
>TRBV28|.|.|TRBJ2-4
CASSLFQRLAKNIQYF
TGTGCCAGCAGTTTATTCCAGAGGTTAGCCAAAAACATTCAGTACTTC
>TRBV5-1|TRBD2|.|TRBJ2-2
CVSSRGVRTGELFF
TGCGTCAGTAGTCGGGGGGTTCGCACCGGGGAGCTGTTTTTT
>TRBV14|.|.|TRBJ2-1
CASSLRVFGEQFF
TGTGCCAGCAGCCTCAGGGTTTTCGGTGAGCAGTTCTTC
>TRBV18|TRBD1|.|TRBJ2-7
CASSPEGASYEQYF
TGTGCCAGCTCACCTGAGGGGGCATCCTACGAGCAGTACTTC
>TRBV7-9|.|few|TRBJ2-7
CASSSHLMTSREQYF
TGTGCCAGCAGCTCCCACCTGATGACTAGTCGCGAGCAGTACTTC
>TRBV29-1|TRBD1|.|TRBJ2-7
CSVGVDRGAYEQYF
TGCAGCGTTGGCGTGGACAGGGGGGCCTACGAGCAGTACTTC
>TRBV6-5|.|.|TRBJ1-1
CASSTYPTGTEAFF
TGTGCCAGCAGCACCTACCCTACGGGCACTGAAGCTTTCTTT
>TRBV3-1/TRBV3-2|.|once|TRBJ1-1
CASSQVGGDTEAFF
TGTGCCAGCAGCCAAGTTGGCGGAGACACTGAAGCTTTCTTT
>TRBV6-5|TRBD1|few|TRBJ1-2
CASSPDRVGYTF
TGTGCCAGCAGTCCCGACAGGGTCGGCTACACCTTC
>TRBV5-1|TRBD1|.|TRBJ1-5
CASSSGQGGTQPQHF
TGCGCCAGCAGCTCTGGACAGGGGGGGACTCAGCCCCAGCATTTT
>TRBV14|TRBD1|many|TRBJ1-2
CASSQAGQDGYTF
TGTGCCAGCAGTCAAGCTGGACAGGATGGCTACACCTTC
>TRBV7-8|TRBD2|.|TRBJ2-3
CASSFLAGGPDTQYF
TGTGCCAGCAGCTTCCTAGCGGGAGGCCCGGATACGCAGTATTTT
>TRBV7-9|.|.|TRBJ2-3
CASSYWSSESTDTQYF
TGTGCCAGCAGCTATTGGTCTAGCGAGAGCACAGATACGCAGTATTTT
>TRBV10-3|TRBD2|.|TRBJ2-1
CAIAGTINNEQFF
TGTGCCATCGCGGGGACTATAAACAATGAGCAGTTCTTC
>TRBV6-1|.|.|TRBJ2-7
CASSLGGFRYEQYF
TGTGCCAGCAGTCTTGGGGGGTTTCGGTACGAGCAGTACTTC
>TRBV4-3|.|.|TRBJ1-6
CASSAQPGEGSPLHF
TGCGCCAGCAGCGCACAGCCGGGAGAGGGATCACCCCTCCACTTT
>TRBV20-1|.|.|TRBJ2-7
CSASSAGQNSYEQYF
TGCAGTGCTAGTTCCGCGGGGCAGAACTCCTACGAGCAGTACTTC
>TRBV30|.|.|TRBJ1-2
CAWSLFSQGFGYTF
TGTGCCTGGAGCCTCTTCTCACAGGGCTTCGGCTACACCTTC
>TRBV15|TRBD2|.|TRBJ2-3
CATSSMGGDTQYF
TGTGCCACCAGCAGCATGGGGGGGGATACGCAGTATTTT
>TRBV3-1/TRBV3-2|.|.|TRBJ1-2
CASSQEWDMSRYGYTF
TGTGCCAGCAGCCAAGAGTGGGACATGTCCCGCTATGGCTACACCTTC
>TRBV6-5|.|few|TRBJ2-2
CASWRTGELFF
TGTGCCAGCTGGAGAACCGGGGAGCTGTTTTTT
>TRBV4-2|TRBD2|.|TRBJ2-7
CASSKAGGVEQYF
TGTGCCAGCAGCAAGGCGGGAGGGGTCGAGCAGTACTTC
>TRBV15|TRBD1|.|TRBJ1-2
CATSRGQEDGYTF
TGTGCCACCAGCCGCGGACAGGAGGATGGCTACACCTTC
>TRBV7-7|.|.|TRBJ1-4
CASSSTGVGNEKLFF
TGTGCCAGCAGCTCCACCGGGGTTGGTAATGAAAAACTGTTTTTT
>TRBV4-1|TRBD2|.|TRBJ2-7
CASSQETSGGRYEQYF
TGCGCCAGCAGCCAAGAGACTAGCGGGGGTAGGTACGAGCAGTACTTC
>TRBV12-3/TRBV12-4|.|.|TRBJ1-6
CASSFISDSPLHF
TGTGCCAGCAGTTTCATTTCGGATTCACCCCTCCACTTT
>TRBV5-6|.|.|TRBJ1-2
CASSLDVGRWGYTF
TGTGCCAGCAGCTTGGACGTGGGGCGGTGGGGCTACACCTTC
>TRBV27|.|.|TRBJ1-2
CASRSTSNYGYTF
TGTGCCAGCAGATCGACATCCAACTATGGCTACACCTTC
>TRBV28|.|.|TRBJ2-7
CASRVWASKSEQYF
TGTGCCAGCAGGGTGTGGGCCAGCAAATCCGAGCAGTACTTC
>TRBV2|.|.|TRBJ1-6
CASSAVEGQNSPLHF
TGTGCCAGCAGTGCGGTGGAGGGGCAGAATTCACCCCTCCACTTT
>TRBV5-4|.|.|TRBJ1-3
CASSLAGDAEGNTIYF
TGTGCCAGCAGCTTGGCAGGGGACGCGGAAGGAAACACCATATATTTT
>TRBV27|.|.|TRBJ1-4
CASSAKKIATNEKLFF
TGTGCCAGCAGTGCTAAAAAGATTGCAACTAATGAAAAACTGTTTTTT